One sample yielded the 21 T cell receptor beta chains listed below, sequenced in a study of T-cell reconstitution after alpha-beta-depleted transplantation in children. Unique molecular identifiers were incorporated into the prepared TCRbeta library. TCRdb re-derived calls from the PCR reads in MiXCR, one entry per CDR3 protein. The profile covers over 400,000 distinct CDR3 sequences, with approximately 13% appearing a single time and roughly 5.4% taken by the ten largest. The sample consisted of PBMCs from the stem cell graft donor, taken from the stem cell graft. The origin of the receptors is a human donor who donated a stem cell graft to a child with combined immunodeficiency.

The table lists this clonotype with many counts. This sequence joins TRBV12-3 or TRBV12-4 and TRBJ2-7; 10 bases are a match to TRBD1. The CDR3 is 15 amino acids. V shed 4 bases and J 2 bases; nucleotides not matched to a gene: 5. The chain's CDR3 is CASSSDRGPTYEQYF. The CDR3 nucleotides read TGTGCCAGCAGTTCCGACAGGGGGCCAACCTACGAGCAGTACTTC.

This clonotype was counted at least ten times. The rearrangement uses TRBV7-9 and TRBJ1-5; no firm D call. Germline CDR1 is SEHNR and CDR2 is FQNEAQ (reference sequence). The V end was cut by 1 base, the J end by 0 bases, with 7 bases between. CDR3 length equals 15 residues. CDR3 DNA: TGTGCCAGCAGCTTAGGAGCAGATAGCAATCAGCCCCAGCATTTT. Translating gives CASSLGADSNQPQHF.

This clonotype was counted at least ten times. V usage is TRBV9 and J usage is TRBJ2-1; 8 nucleotides line up with TRBD1. Trimming at V came to 0 bases and at J to 8 bases, leaving 7 bases not matched to a gene. The germline gives CDR1 SGDLS, CDR2 YYNGEE. CDR3 size: 15 residues. CDR3 in amino acids: CASSVGTGNDDEQFF. Here the CDR3 DNA reads TGTGCCAGCAGCGTAGGGACAGGGAATGACGATGAGCAGTTCTTC.

This clonotype appeared many times. This chain links TRBV20-1 with TRBJ2-7, with D unresolved. Looked up from germline, CDR1 is DFQATT and CDR2 is SNEGSKA (reference sequence). The CDR3 contains 13 residues. V lost 0 bases and J 0 bases, leaving 6 bases between the germline ends. The CDR3 DNA reads TGCAGTGCTAGAGATTTGCTCTCCTACGAGCAGTACTTC. Protein sequence: CSARDLLSYEQYF.

This clonotype was observed a handful of times. This chain links TRBV12-3 or TRBV12-4 with TRBJ2-3, with D possibly being TRBD1 or TRBD2 (5 bases each). The CDR3 totals 14 residues. The germline V and J ends were trimmed by 7 bases and 2 bases, with 13 bases remaining between them. In nucleotides, the CDR3 is TGTGCCAGCAACACATTGGGGGTCACAGATACGCAGTATTTT. It encodes CASNTLGVTDTQYF.

This clonotype was counted a few times. The CDR3 reads CSVEGGETQYF. As DNA, the CDR3 is TGCAGCGTTGAAGGCGGGGAGACCCAGTACTTC. The V and J genes are TRBV29-1 and TRBJ2-5; D is perhaps TRBD2 (5 bases). Germline V gives CDR1 SQVTM, CDR2 ANQGSEA. V lost 1 base and J lost 5, with 5 bases in between. The CDR3 loop spans 11 amino acids.

Ten or more counts support this clonotype. The chain is built from TRBV6-2 or TRBV6-3 and TRBJ1-1; 7 nucleotides agree with TRBD1. V gave up 6 bases and J gave up 7 bases; unmatched junction bases: 20. The CDR3 loop spans 17 amino acids. Germline CDR1 is MNHEY and CDR2 is SVGEGT. The CDR3 region has the DNA TGTGCCAGCAGCGACAGGGATCGGTCTGGGTCCCGAGTTGAAGCTTTCTTT. This codes for CASSDRDRSGSRVEAFF.

This chain joins TRBV5-1 and TRBJ2-1; 12 positions agree with TRBD2. After removal of 4 bases from V and 10 bases from J, the junction contained 15 bases not matched to a gene. The CDR3 runs to 17 residues. Germline V lookup: CDR1 SGHRS, CDR2 YFSETQ. The CDR3 here is CASSQYLLAGGPGEQFF. The CDR3 DNA reads TGCGCCAGCAGCCAATACTTGCTAGCGGGAGGGCCAGGGGAGCAGTTCTTC.

V gene TRBV7-2 combines with J gene TRBJ2-5; TRBD2 agrees at 10 bases. The CDR3 spans 15 residues. The germline V gene has CDR1 SGHTA and CDR2 FQGNSA. J gave up 4 bases and V 1 base, and 3 bases lay outside the gene matches. The chain's CDR3 is CASSLVLAGSETQYF. The CDR3 DNA reads TGTGCCAGCAGCTTAGTACTAGCGGGGTCAGAGACCCAGTACTTC.

The chain joins TRBV20-1 to TRBJ2-7, with D tentatively TRBD2 (6 bases). There are 14 residues in the CDR3. Trimming left V 4 bases short and J 0 bases short, with 13 bases between. Germline assignment: CDR1 DFQATT and CDR2 SNEGSKA (reference sequence). The CDR3 DNA reads as TGCAGTGCTACGTCCGGGACTGGCTCCTACGAGCAGTACTTC. This encodes CSATSGTGSYEQYF.

There are many counts of this clonotype. The V and J genes are TRBV28 and TRBJ2-5; 8 nucleotides match TRBD2. CDR3 length equals 15 residues. V shed 5 bases and J 4 bases; nucleotides not matched to a gene: 9. Looked up from germline, CDR1 is MDHEN and CDR2 is SYDVKM. The CDR3 nucleotides read TGTGCCAGCAGTCCCAGCGGGGGTTGGGTAGAGACCCAGTACTTC. This codes for CASSPSGGWVETQYF.

The V gene is TRBV12-3 or TRBV12-4, the J gene TRBJ1-5, with D possibly being TRBD1 (5 bases). This CDR3 is built from 12 residues. V lost 7 bases and J lost 6, with 10 bases in between. As DNA, the CDR3 is TGTGCCAGCAAACGGGGGAGTCAGCCCCAGCATTTT. This codes for CASKRGSQPQHF.

The V and J genes are TRBV7-9 and TRBJ1-2; D unclear. CDR1 and CDR2 (germline): SEHNR, FQNEAQ (reference sequence). The CDR3 spans 14 residues. Trimming took off 8 bases at V and 4 bases at J, with 17 bases between the two ends. The CDR3: CASLGSSLGYGYTF. CDR3 DNA sequence: TGTGCCAGCCTTGGGAGTTCTCTCGGCTATGGCTACACCTTC.

A few counts support this clonotype. For the CDR3, the DNA is TGTGCCAGCAGCTTAGATCAGGGAACTGTAACCGGGGAGCTGTTTTTT. It encodes CASSLDQGTVTGELFF. The chain couples TRBV7-9 to TRBJ2-2; TRBD1 might be the D (5 bases). The ends were cut back, 1 base at V and 5 bases at J, with 14 bases in the middle. Germline CDR1 is SEHNR and CDR2 is FQNEAQ (reference sequence). This CDR3 has 16 residues. The variable domain in full, completed from reference TRBV7-9 and TRBJ2-2, reads DTGVSQNPRHKITKRGQNVTFRCDPISEHNRLYWYRQTLGQGPEFLTYFQNEAQLEKSRLLSDRFSAERPKGSFSTLEIQRTEQGDSAMYLCASSLDQGTVTGELFFGEGSRLTVL.

CDR3 in amino acids: CASTNRGGRQPQHF. In DNA form, the CDR3 reads TGTGCCAGCACTAACCGGGGGGGCCGGCAGCCCCAGCATTTT. The chain uses TRBV12-3 or TRBV12-4 and TRBJ1-5, with D perhaps TRBD1 (6 bases). Trimming took 7 bases from V and 7 from J, leaving 17 bases between them. The CDR3 is 14 amino acids.

In this sample, this clonotype turned up a few times. The chain joins TRBV30 to TRBJ1-6; D perhaps matches TRBD1 (6 bases). Between the trimmed V and J ends, which lost 2 bases and 5 bases, there was a span of 13 bases. The CDR3 loop spans 15 amino acids. Looked up from germline, CDR1 is GTSNPN and CDR2 is SVGIG (reference sequence). This CDR3 is CAWSKGGLDNSPLHF. As DNA, the CDR3 is TGTGCCTGGAGTAAGGGGGGGTTGGATAATTCACCCCTCCACTTT. Variable domain in full (rest from reference TRBV30 and TRBJ1-6): SQTIHQWPATLVQPVGSPLSLECTVEGTSNPNLYWYRQAAGRGLQLLFYSVGIGQISSEVPQNLSASRPQDRQFILSSKKLLLSDSGFYLCAWSKGGLDNSPLHFGNGTRLTVT.

This sequence joins TRBV3-1 and TRBJ2-7; D is unresolved. The germline V gene encodes CDR1 LGHDT and CDR2 YNNKEL (reference sequence). The CDR3 has 12 residues. V was trimmed by 0 bases and J by 8 bases, leaving 8 bases between them. The CDR3 sequence: CASSQDDGKQYF. DNA for the CDR3: TGTGCCAGCAGCCAAGACGATGGGAAGCAGTACTTC.

This clonotype was found many times. This chain joins TRBV12-3 or TRBV12-4 and TRBJ1-5; D ambiguous. Trimming shortened V by 3 bases and J by 0 bases, and 12 bases separated the two germline ends. This CDR3 has 16 residues. The CDR3 nucleotides read TGTGCCAGCAGTTTCGGTACACCTTATAGCAATCAGCCCCAGCATTTT. It encodes CASSFGTPYSNQPQHF.

This CDR3 is CASSLVLSEAFF. The DNA for the CDR3 is TGTGCCAGCAGCTTGGTGCTTTCTGAAGCTTTCTTT. The chain uses TRBV5-6 and TRBJ1-1; no clear D. Deletions cut 0 bases from V and 6 bases from J, with 6 bases between. The CDR3 extends over 12 amino acids. Per the germline V gene, CDR1 is SGHDT and CDR2 is YYEEEE.

The chain uses TRBV25-1 and TRBJ2-5; D might be TRBD1 or TRBD2, each matching 5 bases. Germline V gene sequence: CDR1 MGHDK, CDR2 SYGVNS. This CDR3 comprises 17 residues. V gave up 6 bases and J gave up 4 bases, with 24 bases separating them. For the CDR3, the DNA is TGTGCCAGCAGCCCACTAGGGGCTAGCCCTTTGTTAGAGACCCAGTACTTC. Its protein is CASSPLGASPLLETQYF. Using reference TRBV25-1 and TRBJ2-5 for the parts outside the CDR3, the full variable domain is EADIYQTPRYLVIGTGKKITLECSQTMGHDKMYWYQQDPGMELHLIHYSYGVNSTEKGDLSSESTVSRIRTEHFPLTLESARPSHTSQYLCASSPLGASPLLETQYFGPGTRLLVL.

This clonotype was seen many times. This rearrangement joins TRBV12-3 or TRBV12-4 to TRBJ2-2, with TRBD2 as a possible D gene (7 bases). V was cut by 2 bases and J by 0 bases, with 16 bases left in between. This CDR3 has 18 amino acids. The CDR3 spells CASSLRRGGTSNTGELFF. The CDR3, as DNA: TGTGCCAGCAGTTTACGGAGGGGAGGGACATCGAACACCGGGGAGCTGTTTTTT.